The T cell receptor beta chain described here comes from a study of OX40 agonist ivuxolimab in advanced cancers. About the study: Ivuxolimab is an agonistic anti-OX40 (CD134) antibody, and patients were treated with it. Past anti-PD-1, anti-PD-L1 or anti-CTLA-4 therapy was accepted, and around 40% had received some.

Method: immunoSEQ multiplex PCR; TCRdb's copy keeps in-frame clones and lacks some. The table lists tens of thousands of clones, about 88% of them singletons. The germline V and J ends were trimmed by 1 base and 5 bases, with 12 bases remaining between them. This CDR3 has 15 residues. The germline V gene has CDR1 MGHRA and CDR2 YSYEKL. This clonotype originated in an adult with an advanced solid tumor such as melanoma, head and neck, liver or kidney cancer. The sequenced sample was CD4+ or CD8+ T cells sorted from blood, obtained in a trial of the OX40 agonist ivuxolimab. The chain recombines TRBV4-1 with TRBJ1-5; no clear D. The CDR3 spells CASSQGDIKHQPQHF. The CDR3 nucleotides read TGCGCCAGCAGCCAAGGCGACATTAAGCATCAGCCCCAGCATTTT.